This T cell receptor (beta chain) appears in the sequencing data of a study of cytomegalovirus exposure and HLA in healthy donors. Study-level background: Early on, a data release was issued that held 80 million or so unique TCRs from HLA-typed donors.

About this clone itself: Its antigen remains unknown.

CDR1 is KGHSH, CDR2 LQKENI, per germline. The V end lost 3 bases, the J end lost 10 bases, and 12 bases lay between the germline ends. This CDR3 contains 12 residues. Study findings and constraints: Most subjects' HLA-A and HLA-B alleles were reportedly predicted from TCR beta sequences.

The PCR had 60 Vbeta and 13 Jbeta primers. Per the original methods: Later work found about 80 million unique TCR beta chains, with 9.5 million to 12 million shared. Using immunoSEQ multiplex PCR, the repertoire was profiled, and TCRdb retains in-frame clones only, with some absent. V, J and clone size were drawn from that table, and D and trimming were deduced from the DNA. Of some 35,000 clones in the sample, about 53% were seen once. The sample comprised PBMCs. The TCR was taken from a middle-aged woman in good health and CMV-seropositive. The gene calls are TRBV18 and TRBJ1-1; the D is unclear. CDR3 sequence reads: CASSPSTEGAFF. The DNA of the CDR3 is TGTGCCAGCTCACCGTCGACCGAGGGAGCTTTCTTT.